The 21 T cell receptor beta chains below come from one sample, sequenced in a study of cytomegalovirus exposure and HLA in healthy donors. Amplification used 60 Vbeta primers and 13 Jbeta primers. The method was immunoSEQ multiplex PCR; TCRdb's version includes in-frame clones alone and lacks a portion of them. Among approximately 150,000 clones listed, approximately 78% were seen once. The sequenced sample consisted of PBMCs. Source of these receptors: a woman aged 40 to 50 in good health and CMV-seropositive.

The chain carries TRBV5-8 and TRBJ2-2; TRBD1 matches at 10 bases. Trimming at V came to 5 bases and at J to 6 bases, leaving 4 bases not matched to a gene. The length of the CDR3 is 14 residues. Germline V gene data show CDR1 as SGHTS and CDR2 as YDEGEE. CDR3 bases: TGTGCCAGCAGATACGACAGGGGGCCCGGGGAGCTGTTTTTT. It translates to CASRYDRGPGELFF.

A note on this clone: The same CDR3 can be traced to other DNA sequences in this sample. V is TRBV11-2 and J is TRBJ2-7; D uncertain. This CDR3 is 14 amino acids long. Germline CDR1 is SGHAT and CDR2 is FQNNGV. V was pared by 0 bases and J by 3 bases, with 9 bases between. In DNA form, the CDR3 reads TGTGCCAGCAGCTTAGAAGTCGGTAGCTACGAGCAGTACTTC. Translation gives CASSLEVGSYEQYF. The full variable domain, rest sourced from reference TRBV11-2 and TRBJ2-7, is EAGVAQSPRYKIIEKRQSVAFWCNPISGHATLYWYQQILGQGPKLLIQFQNNGVVDDSQLPKDRFSAERLKGVDSTLKIQPAKLEDSAVYLCASSLEVGSYEQYFGPGTRLTVT.

This clone was observed a handful of times. The chain recombines TRBV4-2 with TRBJ2-1; 11 bases line up with TRBD2. This CDR3 is 15 amino acids long. Germline V lookup: CDR1 LGHNA, CDR2 YNFKEQ. Trimming removed 4 bases from V and 9 bases from J; junction bases left unmatched: 8. The CDR3 DNA is TGTGCCAGCAGCCCTGAACCGGGACTAGCGGCTGAGCAGTTCTTC. Its protein product is CASSPEPGLAAEQFF.

The rearrangement uses TRBV10-2 and TRBJ1-1; TRBD1 is a possible D gene (6 bases). The V end was cut by 2 bases, the J end by 5 bases, with 18 bases between. Germline CDR1 and CDR2: WSHSY and SAAADI. The CDR3 length is 16 residues. CDR3 nucleotide sequence: TGCGCCAGCAGTGAGGAGGGGCGCACAGGGTCGACTGAAGCTTTCTTT. It specifies CASSEEGRTGSTEAFF.

This chain connects TRBV20-1 to TRBJ2-5; no firm D call. The V and J ends lost 2 bases and 5 bases respectively, with 6 bases between them. Germline CDR1 reads DFQATT; CDR2 reads SNEGSKA (reference sequence). The length of the CDR3 is 11 residues. The CDR3 nucleotides read TGCAGTGCTAGATGGAGCGAGACCCAGTACTTC. The encoded protein is CSARWSETQYF.

DNA of the CDR3: TGCGCCAGCAGCTTTGCCCCGCTGCAATGGGCCGGGACTAGCGTTTACGAGCAGTACTTC. It is translated as CASSFAPLQWAGTSVYEQYF. The rearrangement links TRBV5-1 to TRBJ2-7; 10 nucleotides line up with TRBD2. CDR3 size: 20 residues. Germline assignment: CDR1 SGHRS and CDR2 YFSETQ. V lost 2 bases and J lost 4; bases outside the gene matches: 21.

The chain employs TRBV5-1 and TRBJ1-1; no definite D call. The germline V gene has CDR1 SGHRS and CDR2 YFSETQ. The V and J ends lost 4 bases and 5 bases respectively, with 6 bases between them. The CDR3 has 11 amino acids. The CDR3, as DNA: TGCGCCAGCAGCCTCGAGACTGAAGCTTTCTTT. This gives the protein CASSLETEAFF.

The rearrangement joins TRBV5-1 to TRBJ2-1, with TRBD2 identical over 10 bases. Losses at the gene ends were 2 bases for V and 1 base for J; bases not matched to a gene: 3. CDR3 length: 16 residues. Germline lookup yields CDR1 SGHRS and CDR2 YFSETQ. CDR3 protein: CASSLAGGGSYNEQFF. The CDR3 nucleotides are TGCGCCAGCAGCTTAGCGGGAGGGGGGTCCTACAATGAGCAGTTCTTC.

Concerning this clone: Being one base from a much bigger clone, this may be a read error. The chain joins TRBV7-9 to TRBJ1-3; a weak D match, TRBD1 (6 bases). The CDR3 extends over 14 amino acids. Germline assignment: CDR1 SEHNR and CDR2 FQNEAQ (reference sequence). The CDR3 nucleotides read TGTTCCAGCAGCTTCACAGGGACGGGAAACACCATATATTTT. Amino acid sequence: CSSSFTGTGNTIYF. The variable domain in full, with the rest retrieved from reference TRBV7-9 and TRBJ1-3, is DTGVSQNPRHKITKRGQNVTFRCDPISEHNRLYWYRQTLGQGPEFLTYFQNEAQLEKSRLLSDRFSAERPKGSFSTLEIQRTEQGDSAMYLCSSSFTGTGNTIYFGEGSWLTVV.

The chain is built from TRBV13 and TRBJ1-3; D may be TRBD1 (5 bases). The V end was cut by 2 bases, the J end by 8 bases, with 22 bases between. CDR1 is PRHDT and CDR2 is FYEKMQ in the germline V gene (reference sequence). The CDR3 consists of 17 residues. Written as DNA, the CDR3 is TGTGCCAGCAGCTTAAGGACACTTAACAGTGGAAGAGACACCATATATTTT. It yields the protein CASSLRTLNSGRDTIYF.

The V call is TRBV30, the J call TRBJ2-7; D is undetermined. Trimming took off 4 bases at V and 0 bases at J, with 10 bases between the two ends. The CDR3 has 13 amino acids. Germline V gene sequence: CDR1 GTSNPN, CDR2 SVGIG (reference sequence). CDR3 sequence reads: CAWNRGSSYEQYF. The CDR3 DNA reads as TGTGCCTGGAATAGAGGAAGCTCCTACGAGCAGTACTTC. Full variable domain (remainder filled in from reference TRBV30 and TRBJ2-7): SQTIHQWPATLVQPVGSPLSLECTVEGTSNPNLYWYRQAAGRGLQLLFYSVGIGQISSEVPQNLSASRPQDRQFILSSKKLLLSDSGFYLCAWNRGSSYEQYFGPGTRLTVT.

The chain combines TRBV11-3 with TRBJ1-1; D remains unclear. The ends were cut back, 5 bases at V and 1 base at J, with 5 bases in the middle. The germline CDR1 and CDR2 sequences are SGHNT and YENEEA. The CDR3 sequence is 12 residues long. CDR3: CASSRRNTEAFF. DNA for the CDR3: TGTGCCAGCAGCCGTAGGAACACTGAAGCTTTCTTT. Supplemented by reference TRBV11-3 and TRBJ1-1, the full variable domain reads EAGVVQSPRYKIIEKKQPVAFWCNPISGHNTLYWYLQNLGQGPELLIRYENEEAVDDSQLPKDRFSAERLKGVDSTLKIQPAELGDSAVYLCASSRRNTEAFFGQGTRLTVV.

The gene calls are TRBV30 and TRBJ2-7; 7 nucleotides agree with TRBD2. Unmatched junction bases numbered 12, after V lost 0 bases and J lost 7 bases. CDR1 is GTSNPN, CDR2 SVGIG, per germline (reference sequence). The CDR3 is made up of 15 amino acids. The chain's CDR3 is CAWSVHLGGQWEQYF. CDR3 sequence (DNA): TGTGCCTGGAGTGTACATTTGGGAGGGCAATGGGAGCAGTACTTC.

In its sample, this clone was seen a few times. V gene TRBV7-2 combines with J gene TRBJ2-1; 9 bases are a match to TRBD2. Per the germline V gene, CDR1 is SGHTA and CDR2 is FQGNSA. Losses at the gene ends were 2 bases for V and 5 bases for J; bases not matched to a gene: 7. This CDR3 contains 16 residues. CDR3 nucleotides: TGTGCCAGCAGCTTAAGGGGCGGGAGGGCCCACAATGAGCAGTTCTTC. This codes for CASSLRGGRAHNEQFF.

The rearrangement uses TRBV11-1 and TRBJ2-1; 7 bases line up with TRBD2. The CDR3 consists of 11 residues. After removal of 5 bases from V and 9 bases from J, the junction contained 1 base not matched to a gene. The V gene's germline CDR1 is SGHAT and CDR2 FQDESV (reference sequence). The CDR3 DNA sequence: TGTGCCAGCAGCGGGGGGGGTGAGCAGTTCTTC. It codes for CASSGGGEQFF.

This chain uses TRBV5-1 with TRBJ1-2, with 10 positions matching TRBD1. The CDR3 length is 15 residues. Germline V gene sequence: CDR1 SGHRS, CDR2 YFSETQ. The V and J ends lost 4 bases and 4 bases, in that order; junction bases with no gene match: 7. The CDR3: CASSAAGTGAYGYTF. The CDR3 DNA sequence: TGCGCCAGCAGCGCCGCGGGGACAGGGGCCTATGGCTACACCTTC.

The chain carries TRBV6-6 and TRBJ2-5, with a possible D match to TRBD1 (5 bases). CDR1 is MNHNY and CDR2 is SVGAGI in the germline V gene (reference sequence). Trimming shortened V by 6 bases and J by 5 bases, and 16 bases separated the two germline ends. CDR3 size: 14 residues. The DNA for the CDR3 is TGTGCCAGCAGGAGATTTGGGGCCGGGGAGACCCAGTACTTC. Its protein product is CASRRFGAGETQYF.

The chain links TRBV7-3 to TRBJ2-3; possible D gene TRBD2, 6 bases. V lost 2 bases, J lost 6 bases, and 12 bases lay in between. Germline CDR1 and CDR2: SGHTA and FQGTGA. The CDR3 spans 14 residues. CDR3 sequence: CASSLSGGKDTQYF. CDR3 sequence (DNA): TGTGCCAGCAGCTTATCCGGGGGTAAGGATACGCAGTATTTT.

As concerns this clone: Other DNA sequences in the same sample also yield this CDR3. The chain links TRBV2 to TRBJ2-1; D might be TRBD2 (6 bases). Germline lookup yields CDR1 SNHLY and CDR2 FYNNEI. The CDR3 loop spans 13 amino acids. V lost 6 bases, J lost 8 bases, and 14 bases lay in between. In DNA, the CDR3 is TGTGCCAGCAGCGACTCGGAGGGCTATGAGCAGTTCTTC. It encodes CASSDSEGYEQFF.

This clone was seen more than once but under ten times. The chain recombines TRBV28 with TRBJ1-2, with a weak D call TRBD1 (5 bases). This CDR3 is 14 amino acids long. Per the germline V gene, CDR1 is MDHEN and CDR2 is SYDVKM. Deletions cut 3 bases from V and 2 bases from J, with 10 bases between. CDR3 sequence: CASSFSGGNYGYTF. CDR3 DNA sequence: TGTGCCAGCAGTTTTTCCGGGGGGAACTATGGCTACACCTTC.

The J gene is TRBJ1-3, the V gene TRBV10-3, with D perhaps matching TRBD1 (5 bases). Trimming shortened V by 6 bases and J by 4 bases, and 10 bases separated the two germline ends. Germline CDR1 ENHRY, CDR2 SYGVKD. The CDR3 extends over 13 amino acids. CDR3 loop: CAISRESGNTIYF. CDR3 sequence (DNA): TGTGCCATCAGCAGGGAATCCGGAAACACCATATATTTT.